This T cell receptor beta chain was profiled in a study of blood T cell repertoires in COVID-19. Across the whole study: Acute and convalescent COVID-19 specimens originated in the United States, Italy and Spain. PBMCs, B-cell-depleted T cells, or T cells provided the cDNA or gDNA that made up the material.

The germline V and J ends were trimmed by 2 bases and 0 bases, with 6 bases remaining between them. From germline, CDR1 is SGHNT and CDR2 YYREEE (reference sequence). This CDR3 is 14 amino acids long. In the authors' workflow: Estimation of nucleated cell counts was performed using reference gene primer amplification. Clones were read by immunoSEQ multiplex PCR, and TCRdb kept only the in-frame ones, dropping some. D and trimming come from the DNA, and the V and J calls and clone size come from that table. The sample records fewer than 250,000 clones, 88% being singletons. The receptor's source is a man in his 70s with acute or convalescent COVID-19. Sequenced sample: peripheral blood. The chain couples TRBV5-4 to TRBJ1-3, with D unclear. In DNA, the CDR3 is TGTGCCAGCAGCTTTACAGCCTCTGGAAACACCATATATTTT. Residues: CASSFTASGNTIYF.